A selection of T cell receptor beta chains follows, all from one sample in a study of T cells in Graves' hyperthyroidism and ophthalmopathy. TCRdb redid the calling of the multiplex PCR reads with MiXCR, one entry per CDR3 protein. The table lists a few hundred thousand distinct CDR3 sequences, 13% to 15% of them singletons. Sequencing used blood. The receptors were gathered from a woman aged 50 to 60 with Graves' hyperthyroidism that later progressed to Graves' ophthalmopathy. CDR3s include the opening cysteine and the closing phenylalanine or tryptophan. A D gene is named only where the DNA matches it firmly. Clone size is stated in some rows and not others, as once, few, many or a class when expanded.

- TRBJ2-3 many TRBV20-1 CSARDLGFTDTQYF TGCAGTGCTAGAGATTTGGGGTTCACAGATACGCAGTATTTT
- TRBJ2-3 many TRBV20-1 CSADTGRGTDTQYF TGCAGTGCGGATACCGGGCGGGGCACAGATACGCAGTATTTT
- TRBJ2-7 many TRBV2 CASSPFYEQYF TGTGCCAGCAGTCCCTTCTACGAGCAGTACTTC
TRBD1 TRBJ2-7 many TRBV11-3 CASSGDSSYEQYF TGTGCCAGCAGCGGGGACAGCTCCTACGAGCAGTACTTC
- TRBJ1-2 many TRBV9 CASSVDPRRQGYYGYTF TGTGCCAGCAGCGTAGACCCTAGGCGGCAGGGATACTATGGCTACACCTTC
- TRBJ1-2 many TRBV7-2 CASSLATGPSYGYTF TGTGCCAGCAGCTTAGCGACAGGCCCCAGCTATGGCTACACCTTC
TRBD1 TRBJ2-7 many TRBV19 CASSPWSRGRYEQYF TGTGCCAGTAGTCCCTGGAGCAGGGGGCGCTACGAGCAGTACTTC
TRBD1 TRBJ2-7 - TRBV18 CASSTTGTGVLAGEQYF TGTGCCAGCTCAACCACTGGGACAGGGGTTTTAGCTGGCGAGCAGTACTTC
TRBD1 TRBJ1-1 few TRBV5-1 CASSLSSDRANTEAFF TGCGCCAGCAGCTTGTCGTCCGACAGGGCGAACACTGAAGCTTTCTTT
- TRBJ2-3 few TRBV5-6 CASSMGASTDTQYF TGTGCCAGCAGTATGGGCGCTAGCACAGATACGCAGTATTTT
- TRBJ1-4 few TRBV7-8 CASSSGQFTYEKLFF TGTGCCAGCAGCTCTGGACAGTTTACTTATGAAAAACTGTTTTTT
- TRBJ1-1 many TRBV30 CAWTEATEAFF TGTGCCTGGACCGAGGCGACTGAAGCTTTCTTT
- TRBJ1-6 many TRBV2 CASSDSRDSPLHF TGTGCCAGCAGTGACTCGAGGGATTCACCCCTCCACTTT
TRBD1 TRBJ2-2 few TRBV19 CASIRGTNTGELFF TGTGCCAGTATCAGGGGGACGAACACCGGGGAGCTGTTTTTT
TRBD2 TRBJ2-3 many TRBV6-5 CASSYSRLAPSTDTQYF TGTGCCAGCAGTTACTCCCGACTAGCCCCTAGCACAGATACGCAGTATTTT
- TRBJ2-6 many TRBV28 CASSSSTSSGANVLTF TGTGCCAGCAGTTCATCTACTAGCTCTGGGGCCAACGTCCTGACTTTC
TRBD1 TRBJ2-1 many TRBV10-1 CASSERTGPGAASSYNEQFF TGCGCCAGCAGTGAAAGGACAGGGCCCGGGGCGGCAAGCTCCTACAATGAGCAGTTCTTC
TRBD2 TRBJ2-7 few TRBV6-2/TRBV6-3 CASSFSVAGAREEQYF TGTGCCAGCAGTTTTTCTGTGGCGGGAGCTCGAGAGGAGCAGTACTTC
- TRBJ1-5 - TRBV2 CASSEASPYQPQHF TGTGCCAGCAGTGAAGCCTCCCCCTATCAGCCCCAGCATTTT
- TRBJ1-1 many TRBV15 CATSRERREAFF TGTGCCACCAGCAGAGAAAGACGTGAAGCTTTCTTT
- TRBJ2-3 few TRBV7-6 CASSSIVRSTDTQYF TGTGCCAGCAGCTCCATAGTGCGGAGCACAGATACGCAGTATTTT
TRBD1 TRBJ1-5 few TRBV24-1 CATSDSGTGGSNQPQHF TGTGCCACCAGTGATTCCGGGACAGGGGGAAGCAATCAGCCCCAGCATTTT
- TRBJ1-1 many TRBV11-2 CASSFDTNTEAFF TGTGCCAGCAGCTTCGATACGAACACTGAAGCTTTCTTT
- TRBJ2-3 few TRBV6-1 CASSRISPTSTDTQYF TGTGCCAGCAGTAGGATCAGTCCTACTTCCACAGATACGCAGTATTTT
TRBD1 TRBJ2-7 - TRBV6-2/TRBV6-3 CASSVEPGQAYEQYF TGTGCCAGCAGTGTTGAACCGGGACAGGCCTACGAGCAGTACTTC
- TRBJ1-1 many TRBV2 CASLSGMAEAFF TGTGCCAGTTTGTCGGGGATGGCGGAAGCTTTCTTT
- TRBJ2-2 - TRBV7-9 CASSYLTGELFF TGTGCCAGCAGCTATCTCACCGGGGAGCTGTTTTTT
- TRBJ2-4 few TRBV11-3 CASSLVGGIQYF TGTGCCAGCAGCTTGGTCGGAGGCATTCAGTACTTC
TRBD2 TRBJ2-5 - TRBV20-1 CSARLAGGIRETQYF TGCAGTGCTAGACTAGCGGGGGGAATAAGGGAGACCCAGTACTTC
- TRBJ2-7 many TRBV11-2 CASSPGGGEQYF TGTGCCAGCAGCCCCGGGGGAGGCGAGCAGTACTTC
- TRBJ1-2 many TRBV20-1 CSAREGGPGYTF TGCAGTGCTAGAGAGGGGGGCCCGGGCTACACCTTC
- TRBJ2-1 many TRBV11-2 CASSPGLGIGAEQFF TGTGCCAGCAGCCCTGGGCTGGGGATAGGGGCTGAGCAGTTCTTC